The 27 T cell receptor beta chains given below trace back to one sample, sequenced in a study of cytomegalovirus exposure and HLA in healthy donors. PCR employed 60 Vbeta and 13 Jbeta primers. Sequencing was performed with immunoSEQ multiplex PCR; in TCRdb, only in-frame clones are kept and a portion is missing. The sample lists 90,000 to 120,000 clones, roughly 70% occurring once. What was sequenced was PBMCs. Receptor source: a man aged 35-49 years in good health and CMV-seropositive.

This clone was observed a handful of times. V is TRBV15 and J is TRBJ2-7; D uncertain. Trimming removed 0 bases at V and 7 bases at J, with 7 bases between. From germline, CDR1 is LNHNV and CDR2 YYDKDF (reference sequence). The CDR3 runs 12 residues. The CDR3 is CATSRDFQEQYF. The CDR3 DNA is TGTGCCACCAGCAGAGATTTCCAGGAGCAGTACTTC.

The V call is TRBV6-1, the J call TRBJ2-1; 10 bases agree with TRBD2. Germline-derived CDR1 and CDR2 are MNHNS and SASEGT. V shed 2 bases and J 9 bases; nucleotides not matched to a gene: 4. This CDR3 is built from 14 residues. The CDR3 coding sequence is TGTGCCAGCAGTGAACTAGCGGGAGTTGTTGAGCAGTTCTTC. This encodes CASSELAGVVEQFF.

The chain joins TRBV5-4 to TRBJ2-2; 10 bases are shared with TRBD2. The CDR3 contains 17 residues. The V gene end was trimmed by 5 bases and the J gene end by 4 bases; junction bases not matched to a gene: 11. CDR1 is SGHNT and CDR2 is YYREEE in the germline V gene (reference sequence). The CDR3 DNA follows: TGTGCCAGCAGTTTCCTTAGCGGGAGGAGGAGCACCGGGGAGCTGTTTTTT. Translated: CASSFLSGRRSTGELFF.

The genes are TRBV14 and TRBJ2-6; 8 bases line up with TRBD2. Per germline, CDR1 SGHDN and CDR2 FVKESK. Losses at the gene ends were 0 bases for V and 2 bases for J; bases not matched to a gene: 12. CDR3 length: 20 residues. The CDR3 sequence is CASSQDRPGGAATGANVLTF. The CDR3 DNA reads as TGTGCCAGCAGCCAAGACCGACCGGGAGGGGCCGCAACTGGGGCCAACGTCCTGACTTTC. The whole variable domain, remainder taken from reference TRBV14 and TRBJ2-6, is EAGVTQFPSHSVIEKGQTVTLRCDPISGHDNLYWYRRVMGKEIKFLLHFVKESKQDESGMPNNRFLAERTGGTYSTLKVQPAELEDSGVYFCASSQDRPGGAATGANVLTFGAGSRLTVL.

The chain uses TRBV30 and TRBJ2-1, with TRBD2 identical over 7 bases. Germline lookup yields CDR1 GTSNPN and CDR2 SVGIG (reference sequence). CDR3 length: 17 amino acids. The V gene end was trimmed by 5 bases and the J gene end by 3 bases; junction bases not matched to a gene: 16. In nucleotides, the CDR3 is TGTGCCTGGGGAGCTAAGTCGCTAGCGGATAACTACAATGAGCAGTTCTTC. Residues: CAWGAKSLADNYNEQFF. The full variable domain, rest sourced from reference TRBV30 and TRBJ2-1, is SQTIHQWPATLVQPVGSPLSLECTVEGTSNPNLYWYRQAAGRGLQLLFYSVGIGQISSEVPQNLSASRPQDRQFILSSKKLLLSDSGFYLCAWGAKSLADNYNEQFFGPGTRLTVL.

This clone appeared a few times. This chain connects TRBV30 to TRBJ1-1; D is possibly TRBD1 (5 bases). Germline CDR1 is GTSNPN and CDR2 is SVGIG (reference sequence). V dropped 2 bases and J dropped 1 base, with 8 bases sitting between them. The CDR3 has 13 residues. The CDR3 region has the DNA TGTGCCTGGAGTCCGGGGGGGAACACTGAAGCTTTCTTT. Residues: CAWSPGGNTEAFF.

This chain connects TRBV2 to TRBJ1-4; TRBD1 matches 8 bases. This CDR3 has 16 residues. Germline loops: CDR1 SNHLY, CDR2 FYNNEI. V lost 1 base, J lost 9 bases, and 10 bases stayed unmatched. The CDR3 spells CASSEEGGQGRQKLFF. CDR3 bases: TGTGCCAGCAGTGAAGAGGGCGGACAGGGTCGACAAAAACTGTTTTTT.

In its sample, this clone was seen a few times. The junction departs from germline at one end; a sequencing error may be responsible. CDR3 amino acids: CASSLAGVADTQYF. CDR3 DNA sequence: TGTGCTAGCAGCTTAGCGGGAGTCGCAGATACGCAGTATTTT. V is TRBV7-7 and J is TRBJ2-3, with 9 bases matching TRBD2. Per germline, CDR1 SSHAT and CDR2 FNYEAQ (reference sequence). The CDR3 has 14 residues.

The genes are TRBV4-1 and TRBJ1-6; D unclear. The ends were cut back, 5 bases at V and 6 bases at J, with 14 bases in the middle. Germline CDR1 MGHRA, CDR2 YSYEKL. This CDR3 is 15 amino acids long. The CDR3 region has the DNA TGCGCCAGCAGCGACGCGGACTGGAGTAATTCACCCCTCCACTTT. Its protein is CASSDADWSNSPLHF.

V and J are TRBV7-9 and TRBJ1-1, with unresolved D. Germline CDR1 reads SEHNR; CDR2 reads FQNEAQ (reference sequence). CDR3 size: 13 residues. Deletions cut 8 bases from V and 2 bases from J, with 12 bases between. CDR3 coding DNA: TGTGCCAGCCGCCCTGGCCCTAACACTGAAGCTTTCTTT. It translates to CASRPGPNTEAFF.

This chain links TRBV5-6 with TRBJ1-1; D remains unclear. CDR1 is SGHDT, CDR2 YYEEEE, per germline. This CDR3 is built from 13 residues. The ends were cut back, 0 bases at V and 7 bases at J, with 10 bases in the middle. CDR3 sequence reads: CASSLGRGIEAFF. The CDR3 DNA follows: TGTGCCAGCAGCTTGGGTCGGGGTATTGAAGCTTTCTTT.

The chain links TRBV6-6 to TRBJ2-7; TRBD2 matches 14 bases. Germline CDR1 is MNHNY and CDR2 is SVGAGI (reference sequence). CDR3 length: 15 residues. The trim removed 6 bases at V and 7 bases at J, leaving 8 bases unmatched. Here the CDR3 reads CASSRTSGGFEEQYF. The CDR3 bases are TGTGCCAGCAGCAGGACTAGCGGGGGGTTTGAGGAGCAGTACTTC.

The V and J genes are TRBV5-4 and TRBJ2-7; 8 bases match TRBD2. The J segment lost 1 base and the V segment lost 1 base, leaving 1 base of the junction unmatched. CDR1 and CDR2 from the germline V gene are SGHNT and YYREEE (reference sequence). The CDR3 contains 14 residues. CDR3 in amino acids: CASSLTSGSYEQYF. The CDR3 DNA is TGTGCCAGCAGCTTGACTAGCGGTTCCTACGAGCAGTACTTC.

The chain recombines TRBV6-1 with TRBJ1-1; 10 positions agree with TRBD1. The germline CDR1 and CDR2 sequences are MNHNS and SASEGT. J lost 9 bases, V lost 11 bases, and 9 bases had no gene match. The CDR3 totals 12 residues. CDR3 DNA sequence: TGTGCCCGACGGCGGACAGGGGGAAAAGCTTTCTTT. This translates into CARRRTGGKAFF.

A few counts support this clone. Other DNA sequences from this sample encode an identical CDR3 as well. The chain has TRBV5-1 and TRBJ2-3; D remains ambiguous. There are 12 residues in the CDR3. Trimming took 0 bases from V and 6 from J, leaving 5 bases between them. Germline V gives CDR1 SGHRS, CDR2 YFSETQ. CDR3 protein: CASSLASDTQYF. The CDR3 nucleotides are TGCGCCAGCAGCTTGGCGAGTGATACGCAGTATTTT.

V gene TRBV4-1 combines with J gene TRBJ2-7; D is unclear. The CDR3 runs 15 residues. V gave up 1 base and J gave up 0 bases, with 10 bases separating them. Germline V CDR1 and CDR2: MGHRA, YSYEKL. The CDR3 bases are TGCGCCAGCAGCCAAGCCCAGGCCAACTCCTACGAGCAGTACTTC. Translation gives CASSQAQANSYEQYF.

The rearrangement joins TRBV5-1 to TRBJ1-4; D is perhaps TRBD1 (5 bases). The CDR3 sequence is 14 residues long. The V end was cut by 0 bases, the J end by 6 bases, with 9 bases between. CDR1 and CDR2 from the germline V gene are SGHRS and YFSETQ. This chain's CDR3 is CASSLERDYEKLFF. The CDR3 bases are TGCGCCAGCAGCTTGGAAAGGGACTATGAAAAACTGTTTTTT.

This clone has a handful of counts. The chain carries TRBV4-2 and TRBJ2-7; tentative D call: TRBD2 (5 bases). Trimming took 0 bases from V and 6 from J, leaving 9 bases between them. Germline V gene data show CDR1 as LGHNA and CDR2 as YNFKEQ. The CDR3 loop spans 13 amino acids. CDR3 in amino acids: CASSQDTSGEQYV. In DNA, the CDR3 is TGTGCCAGCAGCCAAGATACCAGCGGCGAGCAGTACGTC.

The table lists this clone with a few counts. This chain links TRBV11-2 with TRBJ2-5, with TRBD1 identical over 9 bases. V trimming: 5 bases; J trimming: 5 bases; junction bases outside the gene matches: 6. There are 14 residues in the CDR3. Germline V lookup: CDR1 SGHAT, CDR2 FQNNGV. CDR3 amino acids: CASSLWTGDETQYF. CDR3 DNA: TGTGCCAGCAGCCTCTGGACAGGGGACGAGACCCAGTACTTC.

Only a few counts were recorded for this clone. This CDR3 reads CASSKGQGAGNTIYF. The CDR3 DNA sequence: TGTGCCAGCAGCAAGGGACAGGGGGCTGGAAACACCATATATTTT. The genes are TRBV5-6 and TRBJ1-3, with TRBD1 matching 11 bases. The CDR3 has 15 residues. Trimming cost V 4 bases and J 2 bases; bases outside gene matches: 2. Germline V gene sequence: CDR1 SGHDT, CDR2 YYEEEE.

The chain couples TRBV5-6 to TRBJ1-1; D may be TRBD1 (6 bases). The germline gives CDR1 SGHDT, CDR2 YYEEEE. Between the trimmed V and J ends, which lost 4 bases and 6 bases, there was a span of 16 bases. The CDR3 sequence is 14 residues long. The CDR3: CASSRGHLFAEAFF. In nucleotides, the CDR3 is TGTGCCAGCAGCAGGGGACACCTGTTCGCTGAAGCTTTCTTT.

This clone came up a few times. The chain joins TRBV7-6 to TRBJ1-1; TRBD1 might be the D (6 bases). Germline CDR1 is SGHVS and CDR2 is FNYEAQ. Between the trimmed V and J ends, which lost 5 bases and 3 bases, there was a span of 16 bases. CDR3 length: 15 residues. The CDR3 DNA sequence: TGTGCCAGCAGCCCGTTACTTAAGGGGGACACTGAAGCTTTCTTT. Its translation is CASSPLLKGDTEAFF.

The rearrangement links TRBV6-5 to TRBJ2-2; a possible D gene is TRBD1 (5 bases). V gave up 6 bases and J gave up 0 bases, with 8 bases separating them. This CDR3 has 14 residues. Germline V gene data show CDR1 as MNHEY and CDR2 as SVGAGI. CDR3: CASSPQANTGELFF. CDR3 nucleotides: TGTGCCAGCAGCCCACAGGCGAACACCGGGGAGCTGTTTTTT.

This clone is a singleton in its sample. The J gene is TRBJ1-2, the V gene TRBV4-3; TRBD1 aligns across 10 bases. This CDR3 has 15 amino acids. With 3 bases clipped from V and 3 bases from J, the junction kept 4 bases outside the gene matches. Germline V gene lookup returns CDR1 LGHNA and CDR2 YSLEER. This CDR3 is CASSHYGQGDYGYTF. In DNA, the CDR3 is TGCGCCAGCAGCCATTACGGACAGGGGGACTATGGCTACACCTTC.

The chain recombines TRBV7-9 with TRBJ1-2; the D is unclear. The CDR3 is made up of 12 amino acids. The germline gives CDR1 SEHNR, CDR2 FQNEAQ (reference sequence). V was cut by 1 base and J by 6 bases, with 6 bases left in between. The CDR3 nucleotides read TGTGCCAGCAGCTTAGTCGCGGATGGCTACACCTTC. Its translation: CASSLVADGYTF.

V gene TRBV7-9 combines with J gene TRBJ2-3; 7 nucleotides match TRBD2. With 2 bases clipped from V and 0 bases from J, the junction kept 8 bases outside the gene matches. From germline, CDR1 is SEHNR and CDR2 FQNEAQ (reference sequence). CDR3 length equals 17 residues. The CDR3 here is CASSLRPAGFSTDTQYF. The CDR3 DNA reads as TGTGCCAGCAGCTTACGGCCAGCGGGATTTAGCACAGATACGCAGTATTTT.

This clone has just a few counts. The chain carries TRBV7-9 and TRBJ2-1; 8 bases agree with TRBD2. Germline V gives CDR1 SEHNR, CDR2 FQNEAQ (reference sequence). There are 14 residues in the CDR3. Trimming took 1 base from V and 8 from J; bases not matched to a gene: 4. CDR3: CASSLVGLDHEQFF. The DNA of the CDR3 is TGTGCCAGCAGCTTAGTGGGACTAGACCATGAGCAGTTCTTC.